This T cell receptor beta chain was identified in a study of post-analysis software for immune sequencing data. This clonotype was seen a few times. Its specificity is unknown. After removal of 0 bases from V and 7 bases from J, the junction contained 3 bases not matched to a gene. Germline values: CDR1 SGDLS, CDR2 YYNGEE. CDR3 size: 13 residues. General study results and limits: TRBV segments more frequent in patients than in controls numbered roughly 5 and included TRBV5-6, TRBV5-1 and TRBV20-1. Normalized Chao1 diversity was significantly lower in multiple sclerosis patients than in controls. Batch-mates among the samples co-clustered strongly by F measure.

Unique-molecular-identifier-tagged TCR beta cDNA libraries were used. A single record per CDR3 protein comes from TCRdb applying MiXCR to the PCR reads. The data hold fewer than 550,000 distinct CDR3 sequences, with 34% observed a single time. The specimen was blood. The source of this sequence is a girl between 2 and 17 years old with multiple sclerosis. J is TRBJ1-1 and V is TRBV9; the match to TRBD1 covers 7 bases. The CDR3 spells CASSVGQGNEAFF. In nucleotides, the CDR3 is TGTGCCAGCAGCGTAGGACAGGGTAATGAAGCTTTCTTT.